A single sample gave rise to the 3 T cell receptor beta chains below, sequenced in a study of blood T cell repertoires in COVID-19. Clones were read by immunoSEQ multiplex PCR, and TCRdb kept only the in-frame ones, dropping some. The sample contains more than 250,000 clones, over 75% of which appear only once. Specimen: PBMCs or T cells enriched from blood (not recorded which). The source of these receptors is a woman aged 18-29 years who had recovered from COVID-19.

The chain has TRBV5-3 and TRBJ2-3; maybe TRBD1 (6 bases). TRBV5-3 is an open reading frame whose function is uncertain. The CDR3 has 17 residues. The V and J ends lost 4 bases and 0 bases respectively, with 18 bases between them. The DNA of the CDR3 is TGTGCCAGAAGCCTGATGGACAGCCAGACTAGCACAGATACGCAGTATTTT. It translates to CARSLMDSQTSTDTQYF.

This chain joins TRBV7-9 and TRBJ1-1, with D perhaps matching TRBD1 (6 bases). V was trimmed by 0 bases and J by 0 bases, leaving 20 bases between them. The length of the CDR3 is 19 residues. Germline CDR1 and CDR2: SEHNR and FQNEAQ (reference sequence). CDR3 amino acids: CASSLASSDRTPVNTEAFF. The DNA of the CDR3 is TGTGCCAGCAGCTTAGCCTCAAGTGACAGGACGCCTGTGAACACTGAAGCTTTCTTT. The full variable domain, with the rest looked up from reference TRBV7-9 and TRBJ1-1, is DTGVSQNPRHKITKRGQNVTFRCDPISEHNRLYWYRQTLGQGPEFLTYFQNEAQLEKSRLLSDRFSAERPKGSFSTLEIQRTEQGDSAMYLCASSLASSDRTPVNTEAFFGQGTRLTVV.

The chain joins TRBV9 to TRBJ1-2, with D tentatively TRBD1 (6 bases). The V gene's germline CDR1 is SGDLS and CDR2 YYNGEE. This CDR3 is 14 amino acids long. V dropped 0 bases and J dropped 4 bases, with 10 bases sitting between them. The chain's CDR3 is CASSVDRVGYGYTF. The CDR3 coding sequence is TGTGCCAGCAGCGTAGACAGGGTCGGCTATGGCTACACCTTC.